These 27 T cell receptor beta chains share one sample of origin, sequenced in a study of blood T cell repertoires in COVID-19. The protocol was immunoSEQ multiplex PCR, while the TCRdb copy is restricted to in-frame clones and leaves out a portion. The table includes over 120,000 clones, over 70% detected once. The sample was peripheral blood. These receptors were obtained from a man in his fifties who had recovered from COVID-19.

The CDR3 sequence is CASSYPGTLFQETQYF. The DNA for the CDR3 is TGTGCCAGCAGTTACCCCGGGACTTTATTTCAAGAGACCCAGTACTTC. The genes are TRBV6-2 or TRBV6-3 and TRBJ2-5; tentatively, D is TRBD2 (6 bases). The ends were cut back, 2 bases at V and 2 bases at J, with 15 bases in the middle. CDR1 MNHEY and CDR2 SVGEGT come from the germline V gene. The CDR3 has 16 residues.

Only a few counts were recorded for this clone. The V call is TRBV9, the J call TRBJ2-1, with 10 bases that match TRBD2. CDR1 and CDR2 from the germline V gene are SGDLS and YYNGEE. Trimming took 3 bases from V and 10 from J; bases not matched to a gene: 16. This CDR3 comprises 17 residues. CDR3 residues: CASSASNRGELAGEQFF. The CDR3 bases are TGTGCCAGCAGCGCCTCCAACCGGGGAGAACTAGCGGGGGAGCAGTTCTTC.

The chain uses TRBV5-1 and TRBJ2-1; D remains unclear. Trimming took off 0 bases at V and 3 bases at J, with 7 bases between the two ends. CDR1 and CDR2 (germline): SGHRS, YFSETQ. The CDR3 runs 14 residues. The CDR3 sequence is CASSLARGYNEQFF. DNA of the CDR3: TGCGCCAGCAGCTTGGCCCGCGGCTACAATGAGCAGTTCTTC.

The V and J genes are TRBV30 and TRBJ2-3, with TRBD1 matching over 9 bases. Trimming took 4 bases from V and 2 from J; bases not matched to a gene: 7. Germline CDR1 is GTSNPN and CDR2 is SVGIG (reference sequence). The CDR3 length is 15 residues. The CDR3 DNA sequence: TGTGCCTGGAATGGGGGACAGGGAGCCACAGATACGCAGTATTTT. Amino acid sequence: CAWNGGQGATDTQYF.

The V and J genes are TRBV9 and TRBJ2-7; D call uncertain. Trimming stripped 3 bases from V and 7 bases from J, with 14 bases between. The germline CDR1 and CDR2 sequences are SGDLS and YYNGEE. CDR3 length equals 13 residues. CDR3 sequence reads: CASSAPLEREQYF. As DNA, the CDR3 is TGTGCCAGCAGCGCGCCCCTCGAGAGGGAGCAGTACTTC.

The J gene is TRBJ1-1, the V gene TRBV5-6; a weak D match, TRBD1 (5 bases). The length of the CDR3 is 14 residues. V lost 0 bases and J 5 bases, leaving 11 bases between the germline ends. Germline CDR1 is SGHDT and CDR2 is YYEEEE. The CDR3 DNA reads TGTGCCAGCAGCTTGGGTGCAGGGCGAACTGAAGCTTTCTTT. This sequence encodes CASSLGAGRTEAFF.

The V call is TRBV6-2 or TRBV6-3, the J call TRBJ2-5; TRBD2 aligns across 8 bases. The length of the CDR3 is 18 residues. Germline V gene sequence: CDR1 MNHEY, CDR2 SVGEGT. V lost 6 bases, J lost 2 bases, and 17 bases stayed unmatched. CDR3 protein: CASSSGGQVGLGQETQYF. The DNA of the CDR3 is TGTGCCAGCAGCTCGGGAGGGCAGGTGGGGCTAGGGCAAGAGACCCAGTACTTC.

The chain employs TRBV7-2 and TRBJ1-1; possible D gene TRBD1, 6 bases. The V gene's germline CDR1 is SGHTA and CDR2 FQGNSA. The CDR3 has 15 residues. Between the trimmed V and J ends, which lost 5 bases and 2 bases, there was a span of 15 bases. Here the CDR3 reads CASSLEGGPNTEAFF. Here the CDR3 DNA reads TGTGCCAGCAGCCTGGAGGGGGGGCCTAACACTGAAGCTTTCTTT. Drawing the rest from reference TRBV7-2 and TRBJ1-1, the complete variable domain is GAGVSQSPSNKVTEKGKDVELRCDPISGHTALYWYRQSLGQGLEFLIYFQGNSAPDKSGLPSDRFSAERTGGSVSTLTIQRTQQEDSAVYLCASSLEGGPNTEAFFGQGTRLTVV.

This clone was seen a few times. CDR3 loop: CASSEGTGRTNTEAFF. The CDR3 DNA reads as TGTGCCAGCAGCGAAGGGACAGGGAGAACGAACACTGAAGCTTTCTTT. This rearrangement joins TRBV5-6 to TRBJ1-1; 9 nucleotides match TRBD1. Germline CDR1 is SGHDT and CDR2 is YYEEEE. The CDR3 spans 16 residues. The ends lost 4 bases at V and 1 base at J; junction bases unmatched: 8.

The J gene is TRBJ2-5, the V gene TRBV15; tentative D call: TRBD1 (6 bases). This CDR3 comprises 14 residues. V was cut by 6 bases and J by 5 bases, with 16 bases left in between. Looked up from germline, CDR1 is LNHNV and CDR2 is YYDKDF (reference sequence). In nucleotides, the CDR3 is TGTGCCACCAGGGGAACAGGGATATGGGAGACCCAGTACTTC. Protein product: CATRGTGIWETQYF.

CDR3 residues: CASSQVAGANYGYTF. The DNA of the CDR3 is TGTGCCAGCAGCCAAGTGGCAGGGGCCAACTATGGCTACACCTTC. V and J are TRBV14 and TRBJ1-2; the D gene is possibly TRBD1 (6 bases). The CDR3 covers 15 residues. Germline loops: CDR1 SGHDN, CDR2 FVKESK. V lost 1 base to trimming and J lost 2 bases, with 11 bases between them. The whole variable domain, filled in from reference TRBV14 and TRBJ1-2, reads EAGVTQFPSHSVIEKGQTVTLRCDPISGHDNLYWYRRVMGKEIKFLLHFVKESKQDESGMPNNRFLAERTGGTYSTLKVQPAELEDSGVYFCASSQVAGANYGYTFGSGTRLTVV.

The rearrangement links TRBV6-5 to TRBJ1-2; TRBD1 aligns across 7 bases. CDR1 MNHEY and CDR2 SVGAGI come from the germline V gene. The CDR3 is 13 amino acids. V trimming: 6 bases; J trimming: 3 bases; junction bases outside the gene matches: 4. CDR3 sequence reads: CASSPDRDYGYTF. CDR3 sequence (DNA): TGTGCCAGCAGCCCCGACAGGGACTATGGCTACACCTTC.

The table lists this clone with a count of one. The J gene is TRBJ1-3, the V gene TRBV11-2; TRBD1 matches at 8 bases. V gave up 1 base and J gave up 1 base; unmatched junction bases: 0. The V gene's germline CDR1 is SGHAT and CDR2 FQNNGV. This CDR3 is built from 15 residues. CDR3 loop: CASSLGQGSGNTIYF. CDR3 in DNA: TGTGCCAGCAGCTTAGGACAGGGGTCTGGAAACACCATATATTTT.

The gene calls are TRBV2 and TRBJ1-5, with 7 positions matching TRBD1. The germline V gene has CDR1 SNHLY and CDR2 FYNNEI. This CDR3 is built from 13 residues. The V and J ends lost 4 bases and 5 bases, in that order; junction bases with no gene match: 2. The CDR3 DNA sequence: TGTGCCAGCAGTGGACAGGGATATCAGCCCCAGCATTTT. It codes for CASSGQGYQPQHF.

The chain employs TRBV15 and TRBJ1-1; 8 bases line up with TRBD1. The CDR3 consists of 14 residues. The V segment lost 5 bases and the J segment 2 bases; nucleotides outside the gene matches: 4. Germline V gives CDR1 LNHNV, CDR2 YYDKDF (reference sequence). In nucleotides, the CDR3 is TGTGCCACCAGCGGACAGGGCCAAAACACTGAAGCTTTCTTT. This encodes CATSGQGQNTEAFF.

The CDR3 nucleotides read TGTGCCAGACGTACCACGGGGACAAGTTCGAGCTCTGGAAACACCATATATTTT. It encodes CARRTTGTSSSSGNTIYF. The rearrangement links TRBV5-3 to TRBJ1-3; the D gene is possibly TRBD1 (6 bases). TRBV5-3 is reported as an ORF; its role is uncertain. The CDR3 extends over 18 amino acids. V was pared by 7 bases and J by 0 bases, with 23 bases between.

The rearrangement uses TRBV11-3 and TRBJ2-1; 8 bases map to TRBD2. Germline values: CDR1 SGHNT, CDR2 YENEEA. The CDR3 is made up of 16 amino acids. V dropped 1 base and J dropped 4; count of bases not matched to a gene: 6. The CDR3 bases are TGTGCCAGCAGCTTAGTGAGCGGGGGAGCATACAATGAGCAGTTCTTC. Residues: CASSLVSGGAYNEQFF.

The rearrangement links TRBV12-1 to TRBJ1-1; the table gives TRBD1 as D, unverified against the DNA. TRBV12-1 is designated a pseudogene. The CDR3 contains 19 residues. This CDR3 is CASSFEGTGDDVVNTEAFF. The CDR3 nucleotides are TGTGCCAGCAGCTTTGAGGGGACAGGGGACGACGTTGTGAACACTGAAGCTTTCTTT.

The chain combines TRBV27 with TRBJ1-5; D gene uncertain. Germline CDR1 and CDR2: MNHEY and SMNVEV (reference sequence). The CDR3 contains 11 residues. V lost 5 bases, J lost 11 bases, and 10 bases lay in between. CDR3 in amino acids: CASSPQRSQHF. CDR3 nucleotides: TGTGCCAGCAGTCCCCAGAGGTCCCAGCATTTT.

This clone was seen just once. The chain's CDR3 is CASIRGRVTEAFF. The CDR3 DNA is TGTGCCAGCATCAGGGGGCGCGTCACTGAAGCTTTCTTT. The chain has TRBV21-1 and TRBJ1-1; TRBD1 reflects the table's D call only, with no check against the DNA. TRBV21-1 is a pseudogene. CDR3 size: 13 residues.

The chain carries TRBV7-9 and TRBJ1-1; D remains ambiguous. Trimming removed 4 bases at V and 6 bases at J, with 12 bases between. This CDR3 has 13 residues. Per germline, CDR1 SEHNR and CDR2 FQNEAQ (reference sequence). The CDR3 coding sequence is TGTGCCAGCAGCTCACTAGGGCTGGCTGAAGCTTTCTTT. The encoded protein is CASSSLGLAEAFF.

This clone was seen more than once but under ten times. The chain carries TRBV28 and TRBJ2-7; TRBD1 might be the D (5 bases). The CDR3 has 14 amino acids. Trimming took off 4 bases at V and 0 bases at J, with 10 bases between the two ends. CDR1 and CDR2 from the germline V gene are MDHEN and SYDVKM. The DNA for the CDR3 is TGTGCCAGCAGTTCCTCAGACAGCTCCTACGAGCAGTACTTC. The encoded protein is CASSSSDSSYEQYF.

The chain couples TRBV6-2 or TRBV6-3 to TRBJ1-5; TRBD1 is a possible D gene (5 bases). CDR3 size: 15 residues. Between the trimmed V and J ends, which lost 4 bases and 7 bases, there was a span of 17 bases. Germline CDR1 is MNHEY and CDR2 is SVGEGT. CDR3: CASSSYDGGRQPQHF. The CDR3 region has the DNA TGTGCCAGCAGTTCCTATGATGGGGGGAGGCAGCCCCAGCATTTT.

The CDR3 nucleotides read TGTGCCACCGAGGCCGGGACTAGGACGCGAGAGCAGTTCTTC. Translated, it gives CATEAGTRTREQFF. V is TRBV2 and J is TRBJ2-1, with 8 bases identical to TRBD2. Germline V gene data show CDR1 as SNHLY and CDR2 as FYNNEI. V was pared by 10 bases and J by 10 bases, with 15 bases of the junction left unmatched. The CDR3 length is 14 residues.

The rearrangement joins TRBV4-3 to TRBJ1-2; D possibly corresponds to TRBD1 (5 bases). The V gene lost 0 bases and the J gene lost 3 bases, with 11 bases spanning the gap. CDR1 is LGHNA, CDR2 YSLEER, per germline. The CDR3 loop spans 15 amino acids. The CDR3 DNA is TGCGCCAGCAGCCAAGAAACGGGGGGATACTATGGCTACACCTTC. Protein sequence: CASSQETGGYYGYTF.

This chain connects TRBV3-1 (or the pseudogene TRBV3-2) to TRBJ1-2; the D gene is possibly TRBD1 (6 bases). The CDR3 has 13 amino acids. Deletions cut 0 bases from V and 10 bases from J, with 12 bases between. Germline V CDR1 and CDR2: LGHDT, YNNKEL (reference sequence). The CDR3 sequence is CASSQEMDRPYTF. CDR3 bases: TGTGCCAGCAGCCAAGAAATGGACAGACCCTACACCTTC.

The genes are TRBV5-4 and TRBJ2-7; a possible D gene is TRBD1 (6 bases). The V and J ends lost 4 bases and 0 bases respectively, with 11 bases between them. Germline CDR1 SGHNT, CDR2 YYREEE (reference sequence). The CDR3 is 14 residues long. The CDR3 DNA reads TGTGCCAGCAGCCAAGACAGGAACTCCTACGAGCAGTACTTC. Residues: CASSQDRNSYEQYF.